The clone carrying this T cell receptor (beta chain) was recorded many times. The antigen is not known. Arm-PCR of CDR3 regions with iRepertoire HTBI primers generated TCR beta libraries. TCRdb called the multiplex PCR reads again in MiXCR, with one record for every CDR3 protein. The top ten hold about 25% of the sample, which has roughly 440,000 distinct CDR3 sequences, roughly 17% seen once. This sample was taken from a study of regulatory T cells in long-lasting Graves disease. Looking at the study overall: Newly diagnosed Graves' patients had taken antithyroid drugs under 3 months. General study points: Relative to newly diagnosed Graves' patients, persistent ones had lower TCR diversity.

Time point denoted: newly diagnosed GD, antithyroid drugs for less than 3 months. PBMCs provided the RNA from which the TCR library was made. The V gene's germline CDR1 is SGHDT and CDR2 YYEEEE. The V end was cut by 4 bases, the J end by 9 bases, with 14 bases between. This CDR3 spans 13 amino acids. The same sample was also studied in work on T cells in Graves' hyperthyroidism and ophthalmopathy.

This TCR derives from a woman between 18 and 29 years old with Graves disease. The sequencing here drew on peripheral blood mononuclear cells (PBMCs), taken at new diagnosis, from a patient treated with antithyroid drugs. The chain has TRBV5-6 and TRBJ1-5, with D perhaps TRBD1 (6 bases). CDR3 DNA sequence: TGTGCCAGCAGCGTGGAGGGGGGTCCGCCCCAGCATTTT. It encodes CASSVEGGPPQHF.